This T cell receptor beta chain was sequenced for a study of blood T cell repertoires in COVID-19. Participants' own reports of clinical history determined their cohort assignment. Germline V gives CDR1 SGDLS, CDR2 YYNGEE. The junction had 10 bases not matched to a gene; V was cut back by 4 bases and J by 1 base. This CDR3 is built from 18 residues. The protocol was immunoSEQ multiplex PCR, while the TCRdb copy is restricted to in-frame clones and leaves out a portion. Among 250,000 or so clones listed, more than 75% were seen once. This TCR came from a woman aged 18-30 years who had recovered from COVID-19. This chain joins TRBV9 and TRBJ1-6; 8 bases are a match to TRBD1. The specimen was PBMCs or T cells enriched from blood (not recorded which). The CDR3 DNA is TGTGCCAGCAGCTCGGACAGGGTAATTGGGTCCTATAATTCACCCCTCCACTTT. It specifies CASSSDRVIGSYNSPLHF.